The TCR beta chain described here comes from a study of PD-1 blockade in classical Hodgkin lymphoma. Broader study findings: At C4D1, TCR diversity had climbed significantly for CD4+ cells, though not for CD8+ cells.

Germline CDR1 and CDR2: SGHRS and YFSETQ. Between the trimmed V and J ends, which lost 0 bases and 4 bases, there was a span of 2 bases. This CDR3 region has 11 residues. Every single patient, without exception, relapsed after autologous stem cell transplantation, and brentuximab vedotin exposure varied. Patients showed best responses of complete response, partial response or progressive disease. Comments on this clone: The antigen is not known.

Libraries were prepared by immunoSEQ multiplex PCR; TCRdb keeps only in-frame clonotypes and omits some of them. Found here are around 45,000 clones, roughly 78% of them singletons; the top ten hold about 3%. The specimen was peripheral blood mononuclear cells (PBMCs), collected before the second cycle of nivolumab. The TCR sequence derives from a human donor with classical Hodgkin lymphoma. The chain combines TRBV5-1 with TRBJ2-7; D is undetermined. The CDR3 nucleotides read TGCGCCAGCAGCTTGGAGTACGAGCAGTACTTC. The encoded protein is CASSLEYEQYF. The variable domain in full, with the rest retrieved from reference TRBV5-1 and TRBJ2-7, is KAGVTQTPRYLIKTRGQQVTLSCSPISGHRSVSWYQQTPGQGLQFLFEYFSETQRNKGNFPGRFSGRQFSNSRSEMNVSTLELGDSALYLCASSLEYEQYFGPGTRLTVT.